The source of this T cell receptor beta chain is a study of T cells expressing NK-cell markers. The CDR3 consists of 16 residues. Germline-derived CDR1 and CDR2 are MGHDK and SYGVNS. Following a re-call of the 5' RACE reads, TCRdb has one entry per CDR3 protein and lacks DNA. The table counts fewer than 400,000 distinct CDR3 sequences; roughly 5.2% lies in the top ten. This TCR was recovered from a man aged 18 to 69 in good health. The chain uses TRBV25-1 and TRBJ2-2; TCRdb lists TRBD1, though no DNA is available to test this call. Source material: blood T cells: a sorted CD56 or NKG2C T cell subset, CD4+ or CD8+ T cells, or bulk PBMC T cells (not recorded which). The CDR3 sequence: CASASTGTGATGELFF.